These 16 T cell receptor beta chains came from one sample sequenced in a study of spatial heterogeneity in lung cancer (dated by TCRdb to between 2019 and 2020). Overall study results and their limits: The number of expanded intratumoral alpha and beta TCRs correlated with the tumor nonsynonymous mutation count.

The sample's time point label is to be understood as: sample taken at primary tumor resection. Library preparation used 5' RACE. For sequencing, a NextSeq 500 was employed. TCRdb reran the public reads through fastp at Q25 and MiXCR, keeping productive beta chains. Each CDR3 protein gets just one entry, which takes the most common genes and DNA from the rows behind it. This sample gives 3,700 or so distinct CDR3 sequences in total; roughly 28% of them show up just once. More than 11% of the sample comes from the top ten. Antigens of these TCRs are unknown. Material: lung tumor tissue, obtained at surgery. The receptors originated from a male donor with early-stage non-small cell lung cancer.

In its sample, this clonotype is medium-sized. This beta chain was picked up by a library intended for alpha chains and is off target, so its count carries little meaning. In DNA form, the CDR3 reads TGTGCCAGCAAGCCTAGCGAGAACACCGGGGAGCTGTTTTTT. Its protein product is CASKPSENTGELFF. The rearrangement uses TRBV2 and TRBJ2-2; possibly TRBD2 for D (6 bases). Trimming cost V 7 bases and J 1 base, with 10 bases left between them. The CDR3 length is 14 residues. Germline V gene lookup returns CDR1 SNHLY and CDR2 FYNNEI.

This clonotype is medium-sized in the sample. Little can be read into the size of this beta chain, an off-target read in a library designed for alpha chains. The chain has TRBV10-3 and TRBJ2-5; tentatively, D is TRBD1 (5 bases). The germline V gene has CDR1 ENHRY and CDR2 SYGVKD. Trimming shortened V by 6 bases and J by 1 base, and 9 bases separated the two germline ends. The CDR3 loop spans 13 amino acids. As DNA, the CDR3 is TGTGCCATCAGCCAGGGAAGCCAAGAGACCCAGTACTTC. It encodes CAISQGSQETQYF.

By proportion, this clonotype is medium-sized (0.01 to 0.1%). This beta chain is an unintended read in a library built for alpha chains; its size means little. The CDR3 reads CASSLVALSEQYV. The CDR3, as DNA: TGTGCCAGCAGCCTGGTTGCATTGAGCGAGCAGTACGTC. The V and J genes are TRBV7-8 and TRBJ2-7, with D unresolved. Trimming stripped 5 bases from V and 6 bases from J, with 14 bases between. The CDR3 is 13 residues long. CDR1 is SGHVS and CDR2 is FQNEAQ in the germline V gene.

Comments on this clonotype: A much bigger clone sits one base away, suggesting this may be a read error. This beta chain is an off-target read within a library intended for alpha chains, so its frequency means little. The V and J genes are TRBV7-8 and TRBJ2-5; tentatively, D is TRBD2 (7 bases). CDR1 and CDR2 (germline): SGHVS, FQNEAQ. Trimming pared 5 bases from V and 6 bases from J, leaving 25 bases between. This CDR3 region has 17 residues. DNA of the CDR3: TGTGCCAGCAGCCCCGAGATAGGGGGGGGGCTGTCAAAGACCCAGTACTTC. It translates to CASSPEIGGGLSKTQYF. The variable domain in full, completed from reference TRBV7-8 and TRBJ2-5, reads GAGVSQSPRYKVAKRGQDVALRCDPISGHVSLFWYQQALGQGPEFLTYFQNEAQLDKSGLPSDRFFAERPEGSVSTLKIQRTQQEDSAVYLCASSPEIGGGLSKTQYFGPGTRLLVL.

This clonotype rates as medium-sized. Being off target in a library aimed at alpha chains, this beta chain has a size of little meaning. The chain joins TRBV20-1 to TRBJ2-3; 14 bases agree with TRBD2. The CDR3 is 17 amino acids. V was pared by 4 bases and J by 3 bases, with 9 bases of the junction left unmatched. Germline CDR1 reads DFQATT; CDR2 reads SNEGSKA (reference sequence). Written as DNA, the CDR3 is TGCAGTGCTACTGGACTAGCGGGAGGAAGAGAGACAGATACGCAGTATTTT. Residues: CSATGLAGGRETDTQYF.

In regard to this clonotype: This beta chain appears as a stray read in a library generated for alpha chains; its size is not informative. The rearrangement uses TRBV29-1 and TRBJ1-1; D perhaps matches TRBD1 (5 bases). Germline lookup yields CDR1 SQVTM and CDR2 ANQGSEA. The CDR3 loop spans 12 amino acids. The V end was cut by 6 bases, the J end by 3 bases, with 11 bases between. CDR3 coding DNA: TGCAGCGTGGGGGAGGGGTACACTGAAGCTTTCTTT. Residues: CSVGEGYTEAFF. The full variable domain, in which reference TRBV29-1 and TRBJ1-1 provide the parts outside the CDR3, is SAVISQKPSRDICQRGTSLTIQCQVDSQVTMMFWYRQQPGQSLTLIATANQGSEATYESGFVIDKFPISRPNLTFSTLTVSNMSPEDSSIYLCSVGEGYTEAFFGQGTRLTVV.

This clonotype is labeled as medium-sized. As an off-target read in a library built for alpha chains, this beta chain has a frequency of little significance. The CDR3 region is CASSLGTEAFF. The CDR3 nucleotides read TGTGCCAGCAGTTTGGGTACTGAAGCTTTCTTT. This sequence joins TRBV27 and TRBJ1-1; no clear D. The germline V gene has CDR1 MNHEY and CDR2 SMNVEV (reference sequence). The V end lost 3 bases, the J end lost 5 bases, and 4 bases lay between the germline ends. This CDR3 has 11 residues.

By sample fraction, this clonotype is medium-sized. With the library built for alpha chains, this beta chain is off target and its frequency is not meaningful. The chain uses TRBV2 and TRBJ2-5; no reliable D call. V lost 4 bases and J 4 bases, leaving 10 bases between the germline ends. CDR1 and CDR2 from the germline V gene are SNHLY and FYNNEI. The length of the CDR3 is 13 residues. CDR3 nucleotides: TGTGCCAGCAGTGGAGGTGTCGTAGAGACCCAGTACTTC. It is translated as CASSGGVVETQYF.

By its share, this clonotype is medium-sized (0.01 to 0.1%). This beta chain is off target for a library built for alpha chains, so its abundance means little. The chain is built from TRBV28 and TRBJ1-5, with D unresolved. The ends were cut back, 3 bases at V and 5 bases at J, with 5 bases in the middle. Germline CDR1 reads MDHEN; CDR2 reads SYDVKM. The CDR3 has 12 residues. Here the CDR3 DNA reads TGTGCCAGCAGTTTCACTTATCAGCCCCAGCATTTT. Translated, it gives CASSFTYQPQHF.

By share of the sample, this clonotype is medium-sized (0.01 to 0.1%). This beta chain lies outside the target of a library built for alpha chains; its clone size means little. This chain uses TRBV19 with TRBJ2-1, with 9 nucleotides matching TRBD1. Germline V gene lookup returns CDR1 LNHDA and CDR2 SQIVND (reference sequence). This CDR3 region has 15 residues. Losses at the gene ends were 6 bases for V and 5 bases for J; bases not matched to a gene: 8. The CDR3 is CASRGAGQGNNEQFF. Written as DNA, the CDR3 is TGTGCCAGTAGGGGTGCGGGACAGGGCAACAATGAGCAGTTCTTC. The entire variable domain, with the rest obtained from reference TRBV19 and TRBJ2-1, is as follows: DGGITQSPKYLFRKEGQNVTLSCEQNLNHDAMYWYRQDPGQGLRLIYYSQIVNDFQKGDIAEGYSVSREKKESFPLTVTSAQKNPTAFYLCASRGAGQGNNEQFFGPGTRLTVL.

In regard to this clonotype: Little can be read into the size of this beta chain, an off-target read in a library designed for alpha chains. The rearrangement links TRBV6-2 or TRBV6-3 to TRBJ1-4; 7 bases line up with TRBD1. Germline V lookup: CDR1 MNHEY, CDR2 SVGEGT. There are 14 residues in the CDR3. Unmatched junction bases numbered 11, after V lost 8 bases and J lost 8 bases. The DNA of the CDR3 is TGTGCCAGCCGCCCGGGACAGCTCTCCGAAAAACTGTTTTTT. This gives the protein CASRPGQLSEKLFF.

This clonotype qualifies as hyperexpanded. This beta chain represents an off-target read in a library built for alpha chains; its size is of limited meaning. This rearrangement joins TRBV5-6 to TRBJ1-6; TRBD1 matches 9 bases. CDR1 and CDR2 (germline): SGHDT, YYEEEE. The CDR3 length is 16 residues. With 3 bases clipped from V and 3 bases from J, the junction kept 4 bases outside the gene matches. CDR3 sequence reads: CASSWDRELYNSPLHF. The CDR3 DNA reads TGTGCCAGCAGCTGGGACAGGGAGCTCTATAATTCACCCCTCCACTTT.

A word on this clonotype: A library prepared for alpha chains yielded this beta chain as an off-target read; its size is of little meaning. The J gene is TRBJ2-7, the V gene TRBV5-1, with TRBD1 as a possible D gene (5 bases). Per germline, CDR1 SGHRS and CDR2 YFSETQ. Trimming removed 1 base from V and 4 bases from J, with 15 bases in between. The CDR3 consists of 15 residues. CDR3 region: CASSLSRQTTYEQYF. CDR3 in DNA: TGCGCCAGCAGCTTGTCCCGACAGACGACTTACGAGCAGTACTTC.

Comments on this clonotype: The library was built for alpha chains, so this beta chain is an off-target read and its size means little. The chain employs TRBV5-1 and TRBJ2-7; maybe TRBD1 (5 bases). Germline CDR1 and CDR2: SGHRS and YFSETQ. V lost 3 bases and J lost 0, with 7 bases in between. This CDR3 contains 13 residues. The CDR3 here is CASSSDNSYEQYF. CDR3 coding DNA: TGCGCCAGCAGCTCGGACAACTCCTACGAGCAGTACTTC.

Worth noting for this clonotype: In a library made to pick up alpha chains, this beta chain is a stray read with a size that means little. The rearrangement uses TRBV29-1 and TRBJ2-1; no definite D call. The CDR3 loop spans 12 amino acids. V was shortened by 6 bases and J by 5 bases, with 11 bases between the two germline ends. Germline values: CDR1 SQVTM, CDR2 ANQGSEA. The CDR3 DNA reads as TGCAGCGTAAGGGTTAGAAACAATGAGCAGTTCTTC. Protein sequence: CSVRVRNNEQFF.

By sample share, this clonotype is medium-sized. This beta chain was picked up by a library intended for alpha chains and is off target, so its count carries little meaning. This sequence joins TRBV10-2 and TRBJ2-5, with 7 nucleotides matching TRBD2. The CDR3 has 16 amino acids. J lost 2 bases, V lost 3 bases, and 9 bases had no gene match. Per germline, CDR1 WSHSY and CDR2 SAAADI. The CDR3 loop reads CASSEGGSGLQETQYF. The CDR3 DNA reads TGCGCCAGCAGTGAAGGTGGTAGCGGGCTGCAAGAGACCCAGTACTTC.